The 14 T cell receptor beta chains below were found in one sample sequenced in a study of T cell responses to AZD1222 COVID-19 vaccine. Measured with immunoSEQ multiplex PCR; TCRdb has only the in-frame clones, and not every one. The repertoire holds about 150,000 clones, with around 88% as singletons. Sequenced here: peripheral blood, sampled on day 0 of AZD1222 vaccination. The source is an adult in good health.

The chain couples TRBV5-1 to TRBJ1-6; unclear D gene. V was trimmed by 6 bases and J by 7 bases, leaving 20 bases between them. The CDR3 covers 16 residues. Germline loops: CDR1 SGHRS, CDR2 YFSETQ. The CDR3 DNA reads as TGCGCCAGCACCCCTGGGGTGGCTATAAGAAATTCACCCCTCCACTTT. It is translated as CASTPGVAIRNSPLHF. The full variable domain, its missing parts supplied by reference TRBV5-1 and TRBJ1-6, is KAGVTQTPRYLIKTRGQQVTLSCSPISGHRSVSWYQQTPGQGLQFLFEYFSETQRNKGNFPGRFSGRQFSNSRSEMNVSTLELGDSALYLCASTPGVAIRNSPLHFGNGTRLTVT.

The chain joins TRBV9 to TRBJ2-1, with 16 bases identical to TRBD2. The germline V gene encodes CDR1 SGDLS and CDR2 YYNGEE. Trimming at V came to 4 bases and at J to 0 bases, leaving 10 bases not matched to a gene. The CDR3 loop spans 20 amino acids. In DNA form, the CDR3 reads TGTGCCAGCAGCCCCGAAGGTGGGACTAGCGGGAGGGGCTCCTACAATGAGCAGTTCTTC. It is translated as CASSPEGGTSGRGSYNEQFF.

The chain recombines TRBV12-5 with TRBJ1-1; D is unclear. Germline V gene sequence: CDR1 LGHNT, CDR2 FRNRAP. With 1 base removed from V and 4 bases from J, the gap between germline ends came to 7 bases. The CDR3 spans 13 residues. The CDR3 region has the DNA TGTGCTAGTGGTTTGGGGAGCGGCACTGAAGCTTTCTTT. Encoded protein: CASGLGSGTEAFF.

This clone was picked up one time. V gene TRBV30 combines with J gene TRBJ2-3, with 10 positions matching TRBD1. The germline CDR1 and CDR2 sequences are GTSNPN and SVGIG (reference sequence). With V trimmed by 3 bases and J by 6 bases, 12 bases remained unmatched. The CDR3 has 16 amino acids. CDR3 protein: CAWSQTGGAVGDTQYF. The DNA of the CDR3 is TGTGCCTGGAGCCAGACAGGGGGCGCCGTCGGGGATACGCAGTATTTT.

DNA of the CDR3: TGTGCCAGCAGCCAAGATTGGACTGAAACCTACGAGCAGTACTTC. Amino acids: CASSQDWTETYEQYF. The V gene is TRBV4-2, the J gene TRBJ2-7; D is possibly TRBD2 (5 bases). The ends were cut back, 0 bases at V and 2 bases at J, with 11 bases in the middle. Germline V CDR1 and CDR2: LGHNA, YNFKEQ. The CDR3 has 15 amino acids.

V gene TRBV4-2 combines with J gene TRBJ2-3; possibly TRBD2 for D (6 bases). This CDR3 comprises 17 residues. The germline V gene encodes CDR1 LGHNA and CDR2 YNFKEQ. Between the trimmed V and J ends, which lost 3 bases and 2 bases, there was a span of 18 bases. The CDR3 loop reads CASSHSGGTGFTDTQYF. The CDR3 region has the DNA TGTGCCAGCAGCCACTCCGGTGGGACTGGCTTCACAGATACGCAGTATTTT.

The chain carries TRBV9 and TRBJ2-7, with D uncertain. From germline, CDR1 is SGDLS and CDR2 YYNGEE. The V end was cut by 4 bases, the J end by 4 bases, with 9 bases between. There are 12 residues in the CDR3. CDR3 amino acids: CASSKNPYEQYF. The DNA of the CDR3 is TGTGCCAGCAGCAAAAATCCGTACGAGCAGTACTTC.

This clone has only a few counts. The chain has TRBV28 and TRBJ2-3; TRBD2 matches 10 bases. The trim removed 2 bases at V and 5 bases at J, leaving 7 bases unmatched. Germline V gene data show CDR1 as MDHEN and CDR2 as SYDVKM. This CDR3 spans 16 amino acids. The DNA of the CDR3 is TGTGCCAGCAGTTTAGGACTAGCGGTGGGTGAAGATACGCAGTATTTT. It encodes CASSLGLAVGEDTQYF.

The J gene is TRBJ2-1, the V gene TRBV12-3 or TRBV12-4; no clear D gene. V was pared by 3 bases and J by 14 bases, with 14 bases between. The CDR3 is 12 residues long. CDR3: CASSFAHTGEFF. For the CDR3, the DNA is TGTGCCAGCAGTTTCGCCCACACCGGCGAGTTCTTC.

The V and J genes are TRBV5-1 and TRBJ2-1, with 7 bases identical to TRBD2. The CDR3 consists of 15 residues. V shed 5 bases and J 0 bases; nucleotides not matched to a gene: 5. Germline V gives CDR1 SGHRS, CDR2 YFSETQ. This CDR3 is CASSREASSYNEQFF. DNA for the CDR3: TGCGCCAGCAGTCGGGAGGCCAGCTCCTACAATGAGCAGTTCTTC.

CDR3: CASSLSGPETQYF. The CDR3 bases are TGTGCCAGCAGCTTGTCAGGACCAGAGACCCAGTACTTC. The chain has TRBV9 and TRBJ2-5, with D hard to call. The V gene lost 4 bases and the J gene lost 4 bases, with 11 bases spanning the gap. Germline V gives CDR1 SGDLS, CDR2 YYNGEE. This CDR3 has 13 amino acids.

The J gene is TRBJ1-1, the V gene TRBV4-1; D is uncertain. This CDR3 is 13 amino acids long. Germline CDR1 reads MGHRA; CDR2 reads YSYEKL. Trimming took off 4 bases at V and 1 base at J, with 7 bases between the two ends. In DNA, the CDR3 is TGCGCCAGCAGCCCTGAGGGGAACACTGAAGCTTTCTTT. The encoded protein is CASSPEGNTEAFF.

The rearrangement uses TRBV15 and TRBJ1-1, with TRBD1 matching over 10 bases. This CDR3 is built from 14 residues. CDR1 is LNHNV and CDR2 is YYDKDF in the germline V gene (reference sequence). The junction had 1 base not matched to a gene; V was cut back by 6 bases and J by 0 bases. The CDR3 nucleotides read TGTGCCACCAGGGACAGGGGGTTGAACACTGAAGCTTTCTTT. Translation: CATRDRGLNTEAFF. The complete variable domain, with remaining parts taken from reference TRBV15 and TRBJ1-1, reads DAMVIQNPRYQVTQFGKPVTLSCSQTLNHNVMYWYQQKSSQAPKLLFHYYDKDFNNEADTPDNFQSRRPNTSFCFLDIRSPGLGDTAMYLCATRDRGLNTEAFFGQGTRLTVV.

The rearrangement joins TRBV30 to TRBJ2-1; the match to TRBD2 covers 10 bases. This CDR3 is 13 amino acids long. V was clipped by 8 bases and J by 7 bases; unmatched bases: 8. In germline, CDR1 is GTSNPN, CDR2 SVGIG (reference sequence). The CDR3 spells CAGASGSWNEQFF. The DNA of the CDR3 is TGTGCCGGGGCTAGCGGGAGTTGGAATGAGCAGTTCTTC.